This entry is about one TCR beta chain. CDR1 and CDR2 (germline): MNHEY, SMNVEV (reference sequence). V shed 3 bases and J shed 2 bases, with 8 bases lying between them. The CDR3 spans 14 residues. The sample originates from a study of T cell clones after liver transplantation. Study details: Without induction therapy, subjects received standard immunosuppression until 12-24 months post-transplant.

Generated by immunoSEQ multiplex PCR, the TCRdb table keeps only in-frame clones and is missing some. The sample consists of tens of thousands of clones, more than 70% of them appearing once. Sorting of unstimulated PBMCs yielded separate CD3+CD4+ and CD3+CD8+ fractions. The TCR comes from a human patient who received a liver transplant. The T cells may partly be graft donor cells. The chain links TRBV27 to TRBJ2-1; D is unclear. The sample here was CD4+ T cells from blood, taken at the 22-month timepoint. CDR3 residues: CASSLVGPYNEQFF. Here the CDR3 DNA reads TGTGCCAGCAGTTTGGTGGGTCCCTACAATGAGCAGTTCTTC.